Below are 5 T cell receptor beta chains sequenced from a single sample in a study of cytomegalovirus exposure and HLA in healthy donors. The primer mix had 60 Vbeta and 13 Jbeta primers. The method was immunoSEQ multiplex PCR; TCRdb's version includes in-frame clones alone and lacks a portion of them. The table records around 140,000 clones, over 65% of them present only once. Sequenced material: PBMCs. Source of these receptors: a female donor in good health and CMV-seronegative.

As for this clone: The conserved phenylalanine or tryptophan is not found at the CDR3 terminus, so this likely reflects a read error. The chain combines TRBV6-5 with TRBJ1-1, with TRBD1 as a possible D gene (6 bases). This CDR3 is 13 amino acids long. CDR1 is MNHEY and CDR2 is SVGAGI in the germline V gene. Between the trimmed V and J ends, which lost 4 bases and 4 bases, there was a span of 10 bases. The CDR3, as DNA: TGTGCCAGCAGTTTTCTAGGGGGCACTGAAGCTTTCCTT. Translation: CASSFLGGTEAFL.

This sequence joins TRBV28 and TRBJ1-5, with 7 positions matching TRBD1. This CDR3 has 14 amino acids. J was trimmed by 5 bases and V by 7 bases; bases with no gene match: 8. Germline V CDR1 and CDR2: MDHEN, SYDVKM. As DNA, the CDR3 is TGTGCCAGCACCGTAATACAGGGGCATCAGCCCCAGCATTTT. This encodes CASTVIQGHQPQHF.

In DNA, the CDR3 is TGTGCCTATTCAGGGGGTTCCCATGAAAAACTGTTTTTT. The encoded protein is CAYSGGSHEKLFF. V usage is TRBV30 and J usage is TRBJ1-4; 7 nucleotides align to TRBD1. The length of the CDR3 is 13 residues. J lost 6 bases, V lost 7 bases, and 8 bases had no gene match. Per the germline V gene, CDR1 is GTSNPN and CDR2 is SVGIG (reference sequence).

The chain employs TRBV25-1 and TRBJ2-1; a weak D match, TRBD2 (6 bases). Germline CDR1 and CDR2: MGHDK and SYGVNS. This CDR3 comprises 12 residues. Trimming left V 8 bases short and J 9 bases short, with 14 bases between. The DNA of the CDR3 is TGTGCCAGCGCATACGGTAGCGGTGAGCAGTTCTTC. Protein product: CASAYGSGEQFF.

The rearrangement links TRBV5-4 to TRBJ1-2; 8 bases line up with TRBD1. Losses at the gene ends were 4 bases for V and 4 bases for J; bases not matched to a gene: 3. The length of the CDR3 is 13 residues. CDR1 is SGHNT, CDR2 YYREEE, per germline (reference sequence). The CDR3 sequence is CASSRGQAYGYTF. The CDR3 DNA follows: TGTGCCAGCAGCAGGGGACAGGCCTATGGCTACACCTTC.